The rows below give T cell receptor beta chains drawn from one sample of a study of T cells after yellow fever vaccination. Each CDR3 protein is one row after TCRdb ran MiXCR on the 5' RACE reads. The data hold 610,000 or so distinct CDR3 sequences, with 10% to 15% observed a single time. The sequences come from PBMCs, collected on the day of the yellow fever booster vaccination. The source of these receptors is a man in his thirties or forties who received the YFV17D yellow fever vaccine. CDR3s include the opening cysteine and the closing phenylalanine or tryptophan. D genes are given only for firm matches. For some rows the clone size is stated as once, few or many, or as a class when expanded; others skip it.

clone_size	v_call	j_call	d_call	cdr3_nt	cdr3_aa
NA	TRBV29-1	TRBJ1-1	TRBD1	TGCAGCGTTGTGGAGGTTGCAGGGGGCACTGAAGCTTTCTTT	CSVVEVAGGTEAFF
NA	TRBV5-4	TRBJ2-5	TRBD2	TGTGCCAGCAGCCCCTGGGCGGGCGCGGGAGGACAGACCCAGTACTTC	CASSPWAGAGGQTQYF
few	TRBV3-1	TRBJ1-1	NA	TGTGCCAGCAGCTTCTCAGATCCCCCTGAAGCTTTCTTT	CASSFSDPPEAFF
NA	TRBV5-1	TRBJ2-7	NA	TGCGCCAGCAGCGTTGGCGGTAGCGGCTTGAGGGAGCAGTACTTC	CASSVGGSGLREQYF
NA	TRBV7-2	TRBJ2-1	NA	TGTGCCAGCAGCACAACTACTAACAATGAGCAGTTCTTC	CASSTTTNNEQFF
NA	TRBV6-2/TRBV6-3	TRBJ2-3	NA	TGTGCCAGCAGTTACTGGGACTCCAGCACAGATACGCAGTATTTT	CASSYWDSSTDTQYF
few	TRBV18	TRBJ1-2	NA	TGTGCCAGCTCACCACAGGGTACTCGGACTAACTATGGCTACACCTTC	CASSPQGTRTNYGYTF
NA	TRBV11-2	TRBJ2-1	NA	TGTGCCAGCAGCCCTTCGACCCGATGGGGTGAGCAGTTCTTC	CASSPSTRWGEQFF
NA	TRBV6-1	TRBJ2-7	TRBD2	TGTGCCAGCAGCTTTAGCGGGAGGGTTACCTACGAGCAGTACTTC	CASSFSGRVTYEQYF
NA	TRBV5-1	TRBJ2-7	NA	TGCGCCAGCAGCTTGCCCGGGCCAGCCGACAGGCAGTACTTC	CASSLPGPADRQYF
few	TRBV25-1	TRBJ2-2	TRBD2	TGTGCCAGCAGTGACCCTCCGGGACTAGTTGCCGGGGAGCTGTTTTTT	CASSDPPGLVAGELFF
many	TRBV30	TRBJ2-7	TRBD2	TGTGCCTGGACCACGGGACTAGCGGGAGCTGGCGAGCAGTACTTC	CAWTTGLAGAGEQYF
few	TRBV27	TRBJ2-2	NA	TGTGCCAGCACCCAAAGGGTTTGGACCGGGGAGCTGTTTTTT	CASTQRVWTGELFF
NA	TRBV9	TRBJ2-3	NA	TGTGCCAGCAGCGTAGGTACTCGGCTCCCGGATACGCAGTATTTT	CASSVGTRLPDTQYF
NA	TRBV7-2	TRBJ2-1	NA	TGTGCCAGCAGAACCCTAGTCGGTGAGCAGTTCTTC	CASRTLVGEQFF
few	TRBV5-1	TRBJ1-4	NA	TGCGCCAGCAGCTTCTCTGAAGCAGGATGGAATGAAAAACTGTTTTTT	CASSFSEAGWNEKLFF
NA	TRBV10-3	TRBJ2-7	TRBD1	TGTGCCATCAGTGACTACGGACAGGGGAGCCATGAGCAGTACTTC	CAISDYGQGSHEQYF
NA	TRBV4-3	TRBJ2-4	TRBD2	TGCGCCAGCAGCCATTCCGGGACTAGCGAAAAGTACTTC	CASSHSGTSEKYF
few	TRBV20-1	TRBJ1-5	NA	TGCAGTGCTACACAGGGCAGCAATCAGCCCCAGCATTTT	CSATQGSNQPQHF
few	TRBV7-2	TRBJ2-4	NA	TGTGCCAGCAGCTTAGGGGACGTTGCGCCCGCCAAAAACATTCAGTACTTC	CASSLGDVAPAKNIQYF
few	TRBV7-9	TRBJ1-5	NA	TGTGCCAGCAGCTTACAGGATCAGCCCCAGCATTTT	CASSLQDQPQHF
NA	TRBV2	TRBJ1-1	NA	TGTGCCAGCAGCTGGTCGGAGACTGAAGCTTTCTTT	CASSWSETEAFF
NA	TRBV23-1	TRBJ2-5	NA	TGCGCCAGCAAAGAAGTACCGGGACCCAGGGAAGAGACCCAGTACTTC	CASKEVPGPREETQYF
few	TRBV7-8	TRBJ1-5	NA	TGTGCCAGCAGCCGAAGGCAAGGCGCGGAGAATCAGCCCCAGCATTTT	CASSRRQGAENQPQHF
NA	TRBV2	TRBJ2-7	NA	TGTGCCAGCCGCTTTGAGGGGGTCGCCTACGAGCAGTACTTC	CASRFEGVAYEQYF
few	TRBV18	TRBJ1-2	NA	TGTGCCAGCTCACCGGCAGTTGCCCATGAGGTTGGCTACACCTTC	CASSPAVAHEVGYTF
many	TRBV7-9	TRBJ2-3	NA	TGTGCCAGTGGGGACAAAGGCACAGATACGCAGTATTTT	CASGDKGTDTQYF
NA	TRBV12-3/TRBV12-4	TRBJ2-1	TRBD2	TGTGCCAGCAGCTACCTGGGTAGCGGGGGCTACTACAATGAGCAGTTCTTC	CASSYLGSGGYYNEQFF
NA	TRBV5-6	TRBJ1-1	TRBD1	TGTGCCAGCGGCAACAGGGGACTGCTATTGAACACTGAAGCTTTCTTT	CASGNRGLLLNTEAFF
few	TRBV6-6	TRBJ2-5	NA	TGTGCCAGCAGTTACGACTCCCCAGAGACCCAGTACTTC	CASSYDSPETQYF
few	TRBV5-1	TRBJ2-5	NA	TGCGCCAGCAGCAGGACAGATTATTCCCAAGAGACCCAGTACTTC	CASSRTDYSQETQYF
few	TRBV12-3/TRBV12-4	TRBJ1-6	NA	TGTGCCAGCAGCGGCTCCGGAGGCTCACCCCTCCACTTT	CASSGSGGSPLHF
many	TRBV12-3/TRBV12-4	TRBJ2-3	TRBD2	TGTGCCAGCAGCTTGACTAGCGGGAGGACAGATACGCAGTATTTT	CASSLTSGRTDTQYF
NA	TRBV9	TRBJ1-6	NA	TGTGCCAGCAGCGCCCTGGAGGATTCACCCCTCCACTTT	CASSALEDSPLHF
many	TRBV10-3	TRBJ1-3	TRBD1	TGTGCCATCCGGGACAGTTCTGGAAACACCATATATTTT	CAIRDSSGNTIYF
NA	TRBV18	TRBJ2-1	TRBD1	TGTGCCAGCTCAGACCGGGACAGGGGTTACCTGGGAGGCTCCTACAATGAGCAGTTCTTC	CASSDRDRGYLGGSYNEQFF
few	TRBV6-6	TRBJ2-7	TRBD2	TGTGCCAGCATCCCAGCGGGAGGCTACGAGCAGTACTTC	CASIPAGGYEQYF
NA	TRBV5-6	TRBJ2-7	TRBD1	TGTGCCAGCAGGTTGAGGACAGGGGAGGTTCACGAGCAGTACTTC	CASRLRTGEVHEQYF
few	TRBV20-1	TRBJ2-1	NA	TGCAGTGCTGGAGATGGGAGGAGGAATGAGCAGTTCTTC	CSAGDGRRNEQFF
NA	TRBV28	TRBJ2-7	TRBD2	TGTGCCAGCAGACCTACCGCCGGGAGGGCCCCCTACGAGCAGTACTTC	CASRPTAGRAPYEQYF
NA	TRBV12-3/TRBV12-4	TRBJ2-2	TRBD1	TGTGCCATCTATAAATCGGGACAGGGTTTCACCGGGGAGCTGTTTTTT	CAIYKSGQGFTGELFF